This entry lists 6 T cell receptor beta chains sequenced from one sample in a study of T cells in Graves' hyperthyroidism and ophthalmopathy. TCR beta CDR3 regions were amplified from RNA. A set of HTBI primers served as the primers for a first-round RT-PCR of the TCR CDR3. TCRdb passed the multiplex PCR reads through MiXCR, listing each CDR3 protein once. Found here are fewer than 450,000 distinct CDR3 sequences, roughly a sixth of them singletons; the top ten hold around a third. Sequences were obtained from blood. Receptor source: a woman aged 30 to 39 with Graves' hyperthyroidism that later progressed to Graves' ophthalmopathy.

This clonotype was detected many times. This chain uses TRBV10-3 with TRBJ2-3; D gene ambiguous. The V gene lost 0 bases and the J gene lost 1 base, with 8 bases spanning the gap. There are 15 residues in the CDR3. Germline CDR1 reads ENHRY; CDR2 reads SYGVKD. DNA for the CDR3: TGTGCCATCAGTGAGTCGAATGGGGGCACAGATACGCAGTATTTT. It codes for CAISESNGGTDTQYF.

The CDR3 region is CASSFDGSYEQYF. The DNA of the CDR3 is TGTGCCAGCAGCTTCGACGGTTCCTACGAGCAGTACTTC. The chain is built from TRBV7-9 and TRBJ2-7; the D is unclear. V dropped 3 bases and J dropped 1 base, with 7 bases sitting between them. Per germline, CDR1 SEHNR and CDR2 FQNEAQ (reference sequence). This CDR3 region has 13 residues.

This clonotype has a handful of counts. The chain links TRBV10-2 to TRBJ2-3; 11 bases agree with TRBD2. The CDR3 has 22 amino acids. Losses at the gene ends were 4 bases for V and 5 bases for J; bases not matched to a gene: 26. Germline-derived CDR1 and CDR2 are WSHSY and SAAADI. The CDR3 DNA reads as TGCGCCAGCAGTGGCCCCAATATAGCGGGGGGGCCGGAGAGGAGTAGGAGAGATACGCAGTATTTT. It specifies CASSGPNIAGGPERSRRDTQYF.

There are many counts of this clonotype. The chain carries TRBV24-1 and TRBJ2-6, with D unclear. V was pared by 2 bases and J by 0 bases, with 4 bases between. Germline CDR1 is KGHDR and CDR2 is SFDVKD. CDR3 length: 15 amino acids. The CDR3 reads CATSDYSSGANVLTF. CDR3 coding DNA: TGTGCCACCAGTGATTACAGCTCTGGGGCCAACGTCCTGACTTTC.

For this clonotype: Germline and junction disagree at one end, which may indicate a read error. The genes are TRBV28 and TRBJ2-2; D might be TRBD2 (7 bases). This CDR3 spans 11 amino acids. Per the germline V gene, CDR1 is MDHEN and CDR2 is SYDVKM. The CDR3 here is CASRKGGGAVF. The CDR3 DNA sequence: TGTGCCAGCAGAAAGGGGGGGGGAGCTGTTTTT.

This clonotype has ten or more counts. V usage is TRBV28 and J usage is TRBJ1-4; D gene unclear. Trimming cost V 7 bases and J 7 bases, with 19 bases left between them. This CDR3 is built from 15 residues. CDR1 and CDR2 (germline): MDHEN, SYDVKM. The CDR3 protein is CASTAPGPLVEKLFF. The DNA of the CDR3 is TGTGCCAGCACCGCTCCGGGCCCTCTTGTTGAAAAACTGTTTTTT.